The 4 T cell receptor beta chains reported below all come from one sample, sequenced in a study of OX40 agonist ivuxolimab in advanced cancers. The library was made by the immunoSEQ multiplex PCR assay. Imported from immuneACCESS, the table was reduced by TCRdb to in-frame sequences with V and J called. These copies leave out some clones; in studies compared against another copy, an unresolved V gene accounts for under half, and the cause of the remainder is not known. The sample yields approximately 90,000 clones; over 75% were counted once. Of the sample, 3.5% to 4.5% is held by the ten largest clones. The sample here was CD4+ or CD8+ T cells sorted from blood, taken in a trial of the OX40 agonist ivuxolimab. All receptors derive from an adult with an advanced solid tumor such as melanoma, head and neck, liver or kidney cancer.

The chain couples TRBV9 to TRBJ2-5; D perhaps matches TRBD2 (6 bases). CDR3 length equals 14 residues. V dropped 2 bases and J dropped 9 bases, with 17 bases sitting between them. In germline, CDR1 is SGDLS, CDR2 YYNGEE. CDR3 DNA: TGTGCCAGCAGCGTCCACCGGGACTCCTGGGCCCAGTACTTC. This translates into CASSVHRDSWAQYF.

The V call is TRBV30, the J call TRBJ2-5; TRBD2 matches 10 bases. The germline CDR1 and CDR2 sequences are GTSNPN and SVGIG (reference sequence). The CDR3 is 13 residues long. The V and J ends lost 1 base and 4 bases, in that order; junction bases with no gene match: 0. In DNA, the CDR3 is TGTGCCTGGAGTGGACTAGCGGGAGAGACCCAGTACTTC. As protein: CAWSGLAGETQYF.

This clone turned up a few times. V is TRBV10-2 and J is TRBJ2-7; D remains ambiguous. Per germline, CDR1 WSHSY and CDR2 SAAADI. V gave up 0 bases and J gave up 4 bases, with 13 bases separating them. The CDR3 length is 15 residues. CDR3 protein: CASSESDWRGYEQYF. DNA for the CDR3: TGCGCCAGCAGTGAGTCAGACTGGCGAGGATACGAGCAGTACTTC.

V gene TRBV6-1 combines with J gene TRBJ1-5; TRBD1 matches at 9 bases. The CDR3 sequence is 15 residues long. Germline lookup yields CDR1 MNHNS and CDR2 SASEGT. The V segment lost 5 bases and the J segment 1 base; nucleotides outside the gene matches: 3. The CDR3 region has the DNA TGTGCCAGCAGTAGGACAGGGGAGAGCAATCAGCCCCAGCATTTT. Translated, it gives CASSRTGESNQPQHF.